These T cell receptor beta chains were read from a single sample in a study of response to subunit inactivated influenza vaccine. TCRdb recomputed calls from the RT-PCR reads with MiXCR, one row per CDR3 protein. The data contain a few hundred thousand distinct CDR3 sequences, 20% to 25% of them singletons. Sequencing was performed on PBMCs from blood, taken less than 22 months after vaccination. The receptors stem from a man between 50 and 69 years old who received an inactivated influenza vaccine. The CDR3 runs from the conserved cysteine through the conserved F or W. The order of the fields is J gene, V gene, clone size, D gene, CDR3 protein, CDR3 DNA. A D gene is named only where the DNA matches it firmly. Size tells how often a clone was seen (once, few, many) or the class of an expanded clone, and some rows leave it out.

TRBJ1-2,TRBV20-1,.,.,CSATYLDYTF,TGCAGTGCTACCTACTTAGACTACACCTTC
TRBJ2-7,TRBV28,.,TRBD1,CASSFYSLGQGAYEQYF,TGTGCCAGCAGTTTCTATTCACTCGGACAGGGGGCGTACGAGCAGTACTTC
TRBJ1-1,TRBV6-5,many,.,CASSYRPNTEAFF,TGTGCCAGCAGTTACAGGCCCAACACTGAAGCTTTCTTT
TRBJ1-4,TRBV28,few,.,CASMGGDPHSGEKLFF,TGTGCCAGCATGGGGGGAGATCCCCATTCCGGTGAAAAACTGTTTTTT
TRBJ1-1,TRBV7-9,many,.,CASSGNQQSKNTEAFF,TGTGCCAGCAGCGGTAACCAACAGAGCAAGAACACTGAAGCTTTCTTT
TRBJ2-1,TRBV7-6,.,.,CASSGGNSYNEQFF,TGTGCCAGCAGCGGCGGGAACTCCTACAATGAGCAGTTCTTC
TRBJ2-1,TRBV20-1,many,TRBD1,CSAGPGTGVYSHYNEQFF,TGCAGTGCTGGGCCCGGGACAGGGGTATATTCCCACTACAATGAGCAGTTCTTC
TRBJ1-2,TRBV4-1,many,.,CASSQEAQNYGYTF,TGCGCCAGCAGCCAAGAAGCCCAGAACTATGGCTACACCTTC
TRBJ1-2,TRBV14,.,TRBD1,CASSVGTGWNGYTF,TGTGCCAGCTCCGTCGGGACAGGGTGGAATGGCTACACCTTC
TRBJ1-4,TRBV7-2,.,.,CASSPDRFNEKLFF,TGTGCCAGCAGCCCCGACAGGTTTAATGAAAAACTGTTTTTT
TRBJ2-7,TRBV4-3,.,.,CASSRTVGSYEQYF,TGCGCCAGCAGCCGGACGGTGGGGTCCTACGAGCAGTACTTC
TRBJ2-2,TRBV12-3/TRBV12-4,.,TRBD2,CASSLATSGQGGELFF,TGTGCCAGCAGTTTAGCGACTAGCGGACAAGGGGGGGAGCTGTTTTTT
TRBJ2-3,TRBV12-3/TRBV12-4,few,.,CASSQHVLGTDTQYF,TGTGCCAGCAGCCAACACGTACTTGGAACAGATACGCAGTATTTT
TRBJ1-3,TRBV9,few,TRBD1,CASSPGTGGAGNTIYF,TGTGCCAGCAGCCCAGGGACAGGGGGCGCGGGAAACACCATATATTTT
TRBJ1-5,TRBV4-1,.,TRBD1,CASSQVTGVGNQPQHF,TGCGCCAGCAGCCAAGTTACAGGGGTGGGCAATCAGCCCCAGCATTTT
TRBJ2-7,TRBV7-6,once,.,CASSLEAGGHEQYF,TGTGCCAGCAGCTTAGAGGCAGGGGGGCACGAGCAGTACTTC
TRBJ1-1,TRBV25-1,few,TRBD1,CASRPGYRGTEAFF,TGTGCCAGCAGGCCGGGGTACAGGGGGACTGAAGCTTTCTTT
TRBJ2-1,TRBV5-1,.,.,CASSYSRGLDEQFF,TGCGCCAGCAGCTACAGCAGGGGACTCGATGAGCAGTTCTTC
TRBJ2-5,TRBV27,.,.,CASSLSGHLVQETQYF,TGTGCCAGCAGTTTAAGCGGACACCTGGTCCAAGAGACCCAGTACTTC
TRBJ2-3,TRBV7-2,once,.,CASSSHRLASTDTQYF,TGTGCCAGCAGCTCCCACAGGTTAGCTAGCACAGATACGCAGTATTTT
TRBJ1-2,TRBV7-9,.,TRBD1,CASSSDRAVGGYTF,TGTGCCAGCAGCTCGGACAGGGCGGTCGGTGGCTACACCTTC
TRBJ2-5,TRBV6-5,.,TRBD1,CASSYSPGGQETQYF,TGTGCCAGCAGTTACTCGCCAGGGGGCCAAGAGACCCAGTACTTC
TRBJ2-3,TRBV6-2/TRBV6-3,.,.,CASHVDNTDTQYF,TGTGCCAGCCACGTTGACAACACAGATACGCAGTATTTT
TRBJ2-5,TRBV20-1,few,.,CSVVLFLAQETQYF,TGCAGTGTAGTTTTGTTCCTAGCTCAAGAGACCCAGTACTTC
TRBJ2-4,TRBV6-1,many,TRBD1,CASRGQGAGSAKNIQYF,TGTGCCAGCAGGGGACAGGGGGCTGGGTCGGCCAAAAACATTCAGTACTTC
TRBJ2-2,TRBV5-6,few,.,CASSLEYMGGELFF,TGTGCCAGCAGCTTGGAATACATGGGCGGGGAGCTGTTTTTT
TRBJ2-5,TRBV9,few,TRBD1,CASSLQGEETQYF,TGTGCCAGCAGCTTACAGGGGGAAGAGACCCAGTACTTC
TRBJ1-4,TRBV2,.,TRBD1,CASSGDRDEKLFF,TGTGCCAGCAGTGGGGACAGGGACGAAAAACTGTTTTTT
TRBJ2-1,TRBV4-3,once,.,CASSQGTALSYNEQFF,TGCGCCAGCAGCCAAGGGACAGCCCTCTCCTACAATGAGCAGTTCTTC
TRBJ1-1,TRBV11-2,.,.,CASSLGAFHSEAFF,TGTGCCAGCAGCTTAGGAGCGTTCCACTCAGAAGCTTTCTTT
TRBJ1-2,TRBV10-3,few,TRBD1,CAISETGQGHYGYTF,TGTGCCATCAGTGAGACCGGACAGGGACATTATGGCTACACCTTC
TRBJ1-6,TRBV6-1,few,TRBD1,CASSLRQGRDSPLHF,TGTGCCAGCAGCCTACGACAGGGTCGTGATTCACCCCTCCACTTT
TRBJ2-3,TRBV29-1,many,.,CSVGGRSTDTQYF,TGCAGCGTTGGAGGGAGAAGCACAGATACGCAGTATTTT
TRBJ2-7,TRBV20-1,.,.,CSAIRVGVPNEQYF,TGCAGTGCTATTAGAGTCGGCGTCCCCAACGAGCAGTACTTC
TRBJ2-5,TRBV7-2,.,.,CASSLVFSQETQYF,TGTGCCAGCAGCTTAGTATTCAGCCAAGAGACCCAGTACTTC
TRBJ1-6,TRBV7-6,.,.,CASSPGSTYNSPLHF,TGTGCCAGCAGCCCCGGGAGTACCTATAATTCACCCCTCCACTTT
TRBJ1-4,TRBV12-3/TRBV12-4,few,.,CASSPGVKEKLFF,TGTGCCAGCAGTCCCGGCGTAAAGGAAAAACTGTTTTTT
TRBJ1-5,TRBV2,few,TRBD1,CASKNRGGLQPQHF,TGTGCCAGCAAAAACAGGGGAGGGCTTCAGCCCCAGCATTTT
TRBJ2-4,TRBV7-2,.,TRBD2,CASSLDGGRAKNIQYF,TGTGCCAGCAGCTTAGACGGGGGGAGAGCCAAAAACATTCAGTACTTC
TRBJ2-5,TRBV11-2,.,.,CASSLMYLEETQYF,TGTGCCAGCAGCTTAATGTATCTAGAAGAGACCCAGTACTTC
TRBJ2-7,TRBV9,few,.,CASSVGGHAQQYF,TGTGCCAGCAGCGTAGGAGGCCATGCACAGCAGTACTTC
TRBJ1-4,TRBV12-3/TRBV12-4,few,.,CASSLEGLTGKLFF,TGTGCCAGCAGTTTAGAGGGACTTACGGGAAAACTGTTTTTT